The 3 T cell receptor beta chains reported below all come from one sample, sequenced in a study of T cells in Graves' hyperthyroidism and ophthalmopathy. Authors of the study amplified TCR beta CDR3 regions from RNA transcripts. First-round RT-PCR with HTBI primers amplified the TCR CDR3 region. MiXCR, applied by TCRdb to the multiplex PCR reads, yields one record per CDR3 protein. This sample has about 680,000 distinct CDR3 sequences, with roughly a third found just once. The sequencing sample was made of blood. The source of these receptors is a woman in her thirties or forties with Graves' hyperthyroidism.

The table lists this clonotype with a few counts. The rearrangement links TRBV10-3 to TRBJ1-5; D gene ambiguous. The ends were cut back, 5 bases at V and 5 bases at J, with 13 bases in the middle. The CDR3 covers 14 residues. CDR1 and CDR2 (germline): ENHRY, SYGVKD. The CDR3 loop reads CAISSWADDQPQHF. CDR3 nucleotide sequence: TGTGCCATCAGTTCGTGGGCCGATGATCAGCCCCAGCATTTT.

This clonotype was recorded many times. The chain links TRBV7-2 to TRBJ2-7; TRBD2 is a possible D gene (6 bases). V lost 2 bases and J lost 0, with 11 bases in between. The CDR3 has 15 residues. Germline V gene sequence: CDR1 SGHTA, CDR2 FQGNSA. The CDR3 is CASSLSSGSSYEQYF. The CDR3, as DNA: TGTGCCAGCAGCTTAAGTTCCGGGAGCTCCTACGAGCAGTACTTC.

Worth noting for this clonotype: Given a much more abundant clone one base away, this may be a read error. The chain combines TRBV7-9 with TRBJ2-7; weak D call: TRBD1 (6 bases). The CDR3 length is 15 residues. Germline V gene sequence: CDR1 SEHNR, CDR2 FQNEAQ (reference sequence). The CDR3 sequence: CASSLRGSGVYERYF. As DNA, the CDR3 is TGTGCCAGCAGCTTGAGGGGGAGTGGGGTCTACGAGCGGTACTTC.